This record concerns one TCR beta chain sequence. The antigen is not known. This CDR3 is 16 amino acids long. Germline values: CDR1 SGHVS, CDR2 FQNEAQ. Trimming took 5 bases from V and 2 from J, leaving 16 bases between them. Primers used in a second PCR of roughly 6 to 11 cycles were a sample-barcoded 5' primer and a J-beta primer mix. Using its own MiXCR run on the 5' RACE reads, TCRdb lists one record per CDR3 protein. The data show about 680,000 distinct CDR3 sequences, around 48% seen once. The record originates from a study of blood T cells in healthy people across ages. Points from the study as a whole: Naive T cell percentage and TCR beta diversity correlated strongly.

Sequenced sample: blood. This clonotype originated in a woman aged 55-70 years in good health. The rearrangement joins TRBV7-8 to TRBJ1-5; maybe TRBD1 (6 bases). The CDR3 DNA is TGTGCCAGCAGCCCTGGGACAACCATGGGCAATCAGCCCCAGCATTTT. Translated, it gives CASSPGTTMGNQPQHF.